This T cell receptor beta chain stems from a study of blood T cell repertoires in COVID-19. Study summary: The study drew acute and convalescent COVID-19 samples from the United States, Italy and Spain. PBMCs, B-cell-depleted T cells, or T cells were the source of the cDNA or gDNA that made up the material.

As originally analysed: Estimates of nucleated cell counts were drawn from the amplification of reference gene primers. Data came from immunoSEQ multiplex PCR; TCRdb stores just in-frame clones and leaves some out. The V and J calls and clone size were taken over from that table, and D and trimming were inferred from the DNA. This table holds some 170,000 clones, around four fifths found once. The CDR3 covers 12 residues. V shed 10 bases and J shed 14 bases, with 23 bases lying between them. Germline loops: CDR1 LNHDA, CDR2 SQIVND (reference sequence). This chain joins TRBV19 and TRBJ1-2; D gene ambiguous. The source is an elderly woman with active or convalescent COVID-19. The sample comprised peripheral blood. The CDR3 here is CATSGSEVGCTF. CDR3 nucleotide sequence: TGTGCCACCTCGGGTTCGGAGGTCGGGTGTACCTTC. Together with reference TRBV19 and TRBJ1-2, the CDR3 gives the full variable domain: DGGITQSPKYLFRKEGQNVTLSCEQNLNHDAMYWYRQDPGQGLRLIYYSQIVNDFQKGDIAEGYSVSREKKESFPLTVTSAQKNPTAFYLCATSGSEVGCTFGSGTRLTVV.